This T cell receptor (beta chain) appears in the sequencing data of a study of regulatory T cells in long-lasting Graves disease. The sample's time point: persistent/refractory GD, antithyroid drugs over 5 years with positive TRAb. TCR sequences were obtained from RNA taken from PBMCs. Both iRepertoire HTBI primers and Arm-PCR of CDR3 regions were used to build the TCR beta libraries. TCRdb reprocessed the multiplex PCR reads via MiXCR and lists one record per CDR3 protein. The data show 400,000 to 500,000 distinct CDR3 sequences, approximately 21% seen once. Trimming cost V 3 bases and J 5 bases, with 11 bases left between them. The CDR3 extends over 14 amino acids. Germline V gene data show CDR1 as MDHEN and CDR2 as SYDVKM. Many counts were recorded for this clonotype.

This receptor was taken from a female donor with Graves disease. The V and J genes are TRBV28 and TRBJ2-1, with D uncertain. The input for sequencing was peripheral blood mononuclear cells (PBMCs), taken when the disease was refractory, from a patient treated with antithyroid drugs. CDR3 loop: CASSFFGSHNEQFF. CDR3 bases: TGTGCCAGCAGTTTCTTCGGAAGCCACAATGAGCAGTTCTTC.